What follows is one T cell receptor (beta chain) and its context. The same CDR3 also results from other DNA sequences found in this sample. This record belongs to a study of blood T cell repertoires in COVID-19. Across the study: Researchers got acute and convalescent COVID-19 samples from the United States, Italy and Spain.

Using immunoSEQ multiplex PCR, the repertoire was profiled, and TCRdb retains in-frame clones only, with some absent. The sample records about 140,000 clones, 88% being singletons. Per the germline V gene, CDR1 is MDHEN and CDR2 is SYDVKM. Trimming pared 3 bases from V and 2 bases from J, leaving 5 bases between. The CDR3 has 12 amino acids. This TCR was sampled from a man aged 55 to 70 with active or convalescent COVID-19. Sequenced sample: peripheral blood. The chain carries TRBV28 and TRBJ2-7; D unresolved. DNA for the CDR3: TGTGCCAGCAGTTTGTCCACCTACGAGCAGTACTTC. Translating gives CASSLSTYEQYF.